The table lists the clone carrying this T cell receptor (beta chain) with many counts. Its antigen is currently unknown. This CDR3 contains 11 residues. Deletions cut 10 bases from V and 4 bases from J, with 10 bases between. The sample originates from a study of CD8 T cells in ankylosing spondylitis. Study results and limitations: A CD8+ phenotype characterized the disease-linked clones, which were relatively rare in peripheral blood.

Quantitative 5'-RACE with molecular barcodes produced the TCR beta libraries. TCRdb passed the 5' RACE reads through MiXCR, listing each CDR3 protein once. Of almost 45,000 distinct CDR3 sequences in the sample, 11% were seen once. The chain employs TRBV12-3 or TRBV12-4 and TRBJ1-2; D might be TRBD1 (5 bases). The sequenced sample consisted of blood, either unsorted or a sorted T cell fraction (not recorded which). This receptor was identified in a male donor with ankylosing spondylitis or in good health (not recorded which). CDR3 sequence reads: CATWGIYGYTF. As DNA, the CDR3 is TGTGCCACCTGGGGGATCTATGGCTACACCTTC.